Each of the 8 T cell receptor beta chains below was sequenced from the same sample in a study of shared clonotypes between healthy human individuals. Using immunoSEQ multiplex PCR, the repertoire was profiled, and TCRdb retains in-frame clones only, with some absent. The sample holds under 1,100,000 clones; approximately 78% are singletons and the top ten take 0.6% to 0.7%. The sequenced sample was memory CD4+ T cells from PBMCs. Regarding subset: CD45RA-negative fraction. The receptor set was obtained from a young man in good health. Some clones in this sample may be carry-over from other donors' samples.

This chain links TRBV6-5 with TRBJ2-2, with D tentatively TRBD1 (6 bases). From germline, CDR1 is MNHEY and CDR2 SVGAGI. The germline V and J ends were trimmed by 6 bases and 5 bases, with 7 bases remaining between them. This CDR3 spans 12 amino acids. DNA for the CDR3: TGTGCCAGCAGACAGGGTACCGGGGAGCTGTTTTTT. Translated, it gives CASRQGTGELFF.

This chain uses TRBV6-1 with TRBJ2-1; D is uncertain. Germline V gives CDR1 MNHNS, CDR2 SASEGT. Trimming pared 3 bases from V and 9 bases from J, leaving 24 bases between. The CDR3 has 17 amino acids. The CDR3 nucleotides read TGTGCCAGCAGTGAGAAGGGTCCCAGCTCCGCGGCAGGTGAGCAGTTCTTC. It translates to CASSEKGPSSAAGEQFF.

The gene calls are TRBV15 and TRBJ2-7; tentatively, D is TRBD1 (5 bases). The CDR3 runs 15 residues. Germline loops: CDR1 LNHNV, CDR2 YYDKDF (reference sequence). The ends were cut back, 5 bases at V and 6 bases at J, with 20 bases in the middle. The chain's CDR3 is CATSSPQGEVGEQYF. In DNA form, the CDR3 reads TGTGCCACCAGCTCCCCGCAGGGCGAGGTAGGCGAGCAGTACTTC.

This clone was seen repeatedly, ten times or more. For the CDR3, the DNA is TGTGCCAGCAGCCGGGGGGCCGGGGGATTCCACGAGCAGTACTTC. Its translation: CASSRGAGGFHEQYF. This chain uses TRBV27 with TRBJ2-7; D possibly corresponds to TRBD2 (7 bases). The CDR3 length is 15 residues. CDR1 is MNHEY, CDR2 SMNVEV, per germline (reference sequence). V was shortened by 6 bases and J by 5 bases, with 20 bases between the two germline ends.

The chain links TRBV30 to TRBJ2-6; D gene ambiguous. This CDR3 contains 14 residues. Germline V gene sequence: CDR1 GTSNPN, CDR2 SVGIG (reference sequence). Trimming removed 5 bases from V and 0 bases from J, with 8 bases in between. CDR3 DNA: TGTGCCTGGGCTCTGGGCTCTGGGGCCAACGTCCTGACTTTC. It is translated as CAWALGSGANVLTF.

Only one count was recorded for this clone. V gene TRBV28 combines with J gene TRBJ1-1; 7 bases fit TRBD1. This CDR3 contains 15 residues. Germline CDR1 and CDR2: MDHEN and SYDVKM. V lost 6 bases and J lost 4; bases outside the gene matches: 11. CDR3 region: CASSQSTGFGTEAFF. In DNA form, the CDR3 reads TGTGCCAGCAGCCAATCGACAGGGTTTGGCACTGAAGCTTTCTTT.

The chain uses TRBV14 and TRBJ1-1; no clear D gene. V was trimmed by 4 bases and J by 0 bases, leaving 12 bases between them. CDR3 length: 15 amino acids. The germline gives CDR1 SGHDN, CDR2 FVKESK. CDR3 DNA sequence: TGTGCCAGCAGCCCAGGCTACCGGCTGAACACTGAAGCTTTCTTT. It codes for CASSPGYRLNTEAFF.

This rearrangement joins TRBV25-1 to TRBJ2-5; 13 positions match TRBD2. The better agreement between TRBJ2-7 and the DNA end casts doubt on the J call. This CDR3 is 18 amino acids long. CDR1 MGHDK and CDR2 SYGVNS come from the germline V gene. The DNA for the CDR3 is TGTGCCAGCAGCCGCGGACTAGCGGGAGTGGGGGGCCTATACGAGCAGTACTTC. Translating gives CASSRGLAGVGGLYEQYF.